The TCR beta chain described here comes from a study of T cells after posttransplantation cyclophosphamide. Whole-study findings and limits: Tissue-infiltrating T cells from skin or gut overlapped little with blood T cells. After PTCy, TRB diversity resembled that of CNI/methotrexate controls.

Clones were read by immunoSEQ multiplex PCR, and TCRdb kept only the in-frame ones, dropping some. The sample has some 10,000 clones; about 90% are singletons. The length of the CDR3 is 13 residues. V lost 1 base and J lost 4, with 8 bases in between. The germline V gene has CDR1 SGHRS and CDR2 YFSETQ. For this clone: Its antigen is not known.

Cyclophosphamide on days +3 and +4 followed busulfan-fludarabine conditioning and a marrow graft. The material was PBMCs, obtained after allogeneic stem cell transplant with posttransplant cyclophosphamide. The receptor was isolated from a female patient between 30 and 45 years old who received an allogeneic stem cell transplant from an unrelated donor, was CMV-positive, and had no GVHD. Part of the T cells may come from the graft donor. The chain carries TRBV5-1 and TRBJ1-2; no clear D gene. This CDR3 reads CASSLQIAYGYTF. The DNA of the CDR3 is TGCGCCAGCAGCTTGCAGATCGCCTATGGCTACACCTTC.